What follows is one TCR beta chain and its context. The data were obtained in a study of sequential checkpoint blockade in melanoma. Looking at the study overall: Under 25 patients had tumor biopsies before treatment and at week 13.

Assay used: immunoSEQ multiplex PCR; TCRdb lists only in-frame clones, some missing. Of around 6,000 clones listed, about 25% are singletons. Indicated treatment: randomized to nivolumab then ipilimumab (arm A) or the reverse (arm B). Germline V gene lookup returns CDR1 MNHGY and CDR2 SAAAGT. Trimming removed 5 bases at V and 5 bases at J, with 16 bases between. The CDR3 has 14 amino acids. The source of this sequence is a human donor with melanoma. The chain links TRBV6-8 to TRBJ2-7, with D possibly called TRBD1 or TRBD2 (5 bases each). The material sequenced was tumor tissue (inferred from file names), taken from a patient given nivolumab and ipilimumab in sequence. The CDR3 region has the DNA TGTGCCAGCAGTAACCCGACTACGGGGCACGAGCAGTACTTC. Residues: CASSNPTTGHEQYF.